This TCR beta chain was identified in a study of blood T cell repertoires in COVID-19. Study information: Donors in the United States, Italy and Spain gave samples during acute or convalescent COVID-19. The cDNA or gDNA used as material had been derived from T cells, B-cell-depleted T cells, or PBMCs.

As processed by the authors: From reference gene primer amplification, estimates of nucleated cell counts were derived. Measured with immunoSEQ multiplex PCR; TCRdb has only the in-frame clones, and not every one. That table supplies the V and J calls and clone size; D and trimming were determined from the DNA. The sample includes approximately 75,000 clones, around 83% seen only once; the top ten take around 22%. The CDR3 is 12 residues long. V was clipped by 6 bases and J by 7 bases, with 12 bases between them. Germline V gene lookup returns CDR1 SGHAT and CDR2 FQDESV (reference sequence). The source of this sequence is a woman in her forties or fifties with acute or convalescent COVID-19. What was sequenced was peripheral blood. The chain combines TRBV11-1 with TRBJ1-2; D gene ambiguous. The CDR3 here is CASSTTNVGYTF. CDR3 nucleotides: TGTGCCAGCAGTACAACCAATGTTGGCTACACCTTC. Combining the CDR3 with reference TRBV11-1 and TRBJ1-2 gives the whole variable domain EAEVAQSPRYKITEKSQAVAFWCDPISGHATLYWYRQILGQGPELLVQFQDESVVDDSQLPKDRFSAERLKGVDSTLKIQPAELGDSAMYLCASSTTNVGYTFGSGTRLTVV.